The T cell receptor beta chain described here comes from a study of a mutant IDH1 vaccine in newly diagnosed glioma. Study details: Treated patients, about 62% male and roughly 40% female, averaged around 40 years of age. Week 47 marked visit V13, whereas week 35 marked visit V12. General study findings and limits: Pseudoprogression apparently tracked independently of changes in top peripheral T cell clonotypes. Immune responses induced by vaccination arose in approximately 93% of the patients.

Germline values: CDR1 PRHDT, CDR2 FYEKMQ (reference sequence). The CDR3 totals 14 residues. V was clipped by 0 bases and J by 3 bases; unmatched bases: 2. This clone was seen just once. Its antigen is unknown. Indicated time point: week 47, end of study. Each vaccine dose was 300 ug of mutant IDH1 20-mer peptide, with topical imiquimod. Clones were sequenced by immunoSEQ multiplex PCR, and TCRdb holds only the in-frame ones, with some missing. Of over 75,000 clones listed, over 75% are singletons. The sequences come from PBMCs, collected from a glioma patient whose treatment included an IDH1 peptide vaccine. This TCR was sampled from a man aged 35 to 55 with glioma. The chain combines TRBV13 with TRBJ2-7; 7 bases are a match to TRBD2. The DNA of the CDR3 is TGTGCCAGCAGCTTAGGATCGGGGGGCTACGAGCAGTACTTC. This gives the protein CASSLGSGGYEQYF.